The 5 T cell receptor beta chains presented below share a single source sample, sequenced in a study of blood T cells in healthy people across ages. Alongside a J-beta primer mix, a sample-barcoded 5' primer served in a second PCR lasting about 7 to 11 cycles. One entry per CDR3 protein, called by TCRdb with MiXCR from the 5' RACE reads. The repertoire holds hundreds of thousands of distinct CDR3 sequences, with 55% to 75% as singletons. Sequencing was done on a sample of blood. The receptors were gathered from a man under 40 in good health.

In its sample, this clonotype was seen a few times. The V and J genes are TRBV20-1 and TRBJ2-1, with 7 bases lining up with TRBD2. This CDR3 spans 15 amino acids. V lost 0 bases and J lost 4; bases outside the gene matches: 6. The germline V gene has CDR1 DFQATT and CDR2 SNEGSKA (reference sequence). CDR3 nucleotides: TGCAGTGCTAGAGAGTCCGCGGGAGATTACAATGAGCAGTTCTTC. Its translation: CSARESAGDYNEQFF.

This clonotype was observed once. This chain's CDR3 is CASSPPGRSTDTQYF. The DNA for the CDR3 is TGTGCCAGCAGTCCTCCGGGACGAAGCACAGATACGCAGTATTTT. This chain joins TRBV6-5 and TRBJ2-3; D may be TRBD1 or TRBD2 (5 bases each). The V gene lost 5 bases and the J gene lost 0 bases, with 12 bases spanning the gap. CDR1 is MNHEY, CDR2 SVGAGI, per germline. This CDR3 comprises 15 residues.

The sample holds a few counts of this clonotype. The CDR3 nucleotides read TGTGCCAGCACTTCTAGCGGGAATGCCTACGAGCAGTACTTC. Protein sequence: CASTSSGNAYEQYF. The V and J genes are TRBV28 and TRBJ2-7, with 9 bases lining up with TRBD2. This CDR3 spans 14 amino acids. Germline-derived CDR1 and CDR2 are MDHEN and SYDVKM. V trimming: 7 bases; J trimming: 2 bases; junction bases outside the gene matches: 6.

In regard to this clonotype: One end of the junction varies from germline; a read error may be responsible. This sequence joins TRBV5-1 and TRBJ2-5, with 9 bases matching TRBD1. The last part of the DNA fits TRBJ2-7 better; the J call may be wrong. This CDR3 is 15 amino acids long. Germline CDR1 and CDR2: SGHRS and YFSETQ. The CDR3 loop is CASSLLQGASCEQYF. CDR3 coding DNA: TGCGCCAGCAGCTTGCTACAGGGGGCTTCCTGCGAGCAGTACTTC.

The V call is TRBV20-1, the J call TRBJ2-3; 7 bases agree with TRBD1. The germline V gene encodes CDR1 DFQATT and CDR2 SNEGSKA (reference sequence). V shed 2 bases, J shed 1 base, and the junction held 12 bases outside the gene matches. This CDR3 has 17 residues. The CDR3 loop is CSARRWTGDRRTDTQYF. The CDR3 nucleotides are TGCAGTGCTAGACGATGGACCGGGGACAGACGCACAGATACGCAGTATTTT.